The clone carrying this T cell receptor beta chain was counted only a few times. Antigen: not known. This record comes from a study of T cells in localized non-small cell lung cancer. Between the trimmed V and J ends, which lost 0 bases and 4 bases, there was a span of 4 bases. CDR3 size: 12 residues. Germline values: CDR1 SGHRS, CDR2 YFSETQ. Study findings and constraints: Uninvolved neighboring lung showed the greatest T cell clonality, exceeding tumor.

Profiled with immunoSEQ multiplex PCR; TCRdb holds only in-frame clones, not every one. The sample carries some 130,000 clones, more than 80% recorded once. Sequences were derived from peripheral blood, sampled before any cancer treatment. The chain combines TRBV5-1 with TRBJ2-5; D unresolved. The clonotype comes from a female donor at least 60 years old with stage I lung adenocarcinoma. Here the CDR3 reads CASSLGAETQYF. CDR3 nucleotide sequence: TGCGCCAGCAGCTTGGGGGCAGAGACCCAGTACTTC.